This T cell receptor (beta chain) was recovered during a study of blood T cell repertoires in COVID-19. Study summary: From the United States, Italy and Spain came samples of acute and convalescent COVID-19.

Germline CDR1 SGHNT, CDR2 YYREEE (reference sequence). Trimming pared 5 bases from V and 6 bases from J, leaving 8 bases between. The CDR3 extends over 12 amino acids. Sequenced by immunoSEQ multiplex PCR; TCRdb stores in-frame clones only, minus some. The sample lists 300,000 to 350,000 clones, roughly 87% seen once, with roughly 2.3% in the top ten. This sequence originates from a man between 18 and 29 years old with active or convalescent COVID-19. The material sequenced was peripheral blood. The rearrangement uses TRBV5-4 and TRBJ2-2; tentatively, D is TRBD2 (5 bases). The CDR3 loop is CASRLASGELFF. The CDR3, as DNA: TGTGCCAGCAGGCTAGCCTCCGGGGAGCTGTTTTTT.